These T cell receptor beta chains were read from a single sample in a study of T cell responses to AZD1222 COVID-19 vaccine. The method was immunoSEQ multiplex PCR; TCRdb's version includes in-frame clones alone and lacks a portion of them. The data hold roughly 77,000 clones, with around nine tenths observed a single time. The sequenced sample was peripheral blood, obtained on day 0 of AZD1222 vaccination. The receptor source for this set is an adult in good health. Each CDR3 is given with its conserved first and last residue. Fields, in order: J gene, D gene, clone size, V gene, CDR3 protein, CDR3 DNA. D genes are given only for firm matches. Expanded clones get a size class; other rows say once, few or many, or leave the size out.

TRBJ2-3	TRBD1	once	TRBV28	CASSGQENGTDTQYF	TGTGCCAGCAGTGGACAGGAGAATGGCACAGATACGCAGTATTTT
TRBJ2-1	NA	once	TRBV10-3	CAIKPVQEVGQFF	TGTGCCATCAAACCCGTACAGGAAGTAGGGCAGTTCTTC
TRBJ2-7	TRBD2	NA	TRBV5-5	CASSTRTSGGTYEQYF	TGTGCCAGCAGCACTAGGACTAGCGGGGGGACCTACGAGCAGTACTTC
TRBJ2-3	NA	NA	TRBV7-2	CASSLGSRSGDTQYF	TGTGCCAGCAGCTTAGGGTCCAGGTCGGGAGATACGCAGTATTTT
TRBJ2-7	NA	NA	TRBV5-6	CASNLERGEPHEQYF	TGTGCCAGCAACTTGGAGCGTGGGGAACCCCACGAGCAGTACTTC
TRBJ2-7	TRBD2	NA	TRBV19	CASKLAGGSSYEQYF	TGTGCCAGTAAACTAGCGGGGGGCAGTTCCTACGAGCAGTACTTC
TRBJ1-3	TRBD1	NA	TRBV19	CASSTTGDGNTIYF	TGTGCCAGTAGTACAACAGGGGACGGAAACACCATATATTTT
TRBJ1-1	TRBD1	NA	TRBV6-1	CASSDNRGLTEAFF	TGTGCCAGCAGTGATAACAGGGGTCTTACTGAAGCTTTCTTT
TRBJ1-4	NA	NA	TRBV18	CASSPPSAGREEKLFF	TGTGCCAGCTCACCACCGTCGGCAGGGAGGGAAGAAAAACTGTTTTTT
TRBJ2-1	NA	NA	TRBV4-1	CASSQEGAARHEQFF	TGCGCCAGCAGCCAAGAGGGGGCGGCCCGCCATGAGCAGTTCTTC
TRBJ2-3	NA	NA	TRBV15	CATSRGLGGTSTDTQYF	TGTGCCACCAGCAGAGGCCTTGGGGGGACTAGCACAGATACGCAGTATTTT
TRBJ1-1	NA	NA	TRBV10-2	CASSETGAQEANTEAFF	TGCGCCAGCAGTGAGACGGGGGCCCAAGAGGCGAACACTGAAGCTTTCTTT
TRBJ2-7	NA	NA	TRBV28	CASSSGVPYEQYF	TGTGCCAGCAGTTCCGGGGTGCCCTACGAGCAGTACTTC
TRBJ2-7	NA	NA	TRBV5-4	CASSLWGSRGQYF	TGTGCCAGCAGCTTATGGGGGTCTAGGGGGCAGTACTTC
TRBJ1-1	NA	NA	TRBV19	CASGRGEAFF	TGTGCCAGTGGCAGGGGAGAAGCTTTCTTT
TRBJ1-1	NA	once	TRBV5-1	CASSLDTNTEAFF	TGCGCCAGCAGCTTGGACACGAACACTGAAGCTTTCTTT